This T cell receptor (beta chain) stems from a study of Ad26.COV2.S vaccination and SARS-CoV-2 variants. The overall study: Donor got 5x10^10 or 1x10^11 viral particles of Ad26.COV2.S.

Profiling relied on immunoSEQ multiplex PCR, and the TCRdb table lists in-frame clones only, not all of them. The sample contains about 390,000 clones, around 85% of which appear only once. The sample's treatment: some 19 received Ad26.COV2.S at low or high dose, single or two shots; about 5 received placebo; per-sample allocation not given. Following the first vaccine or placebo injection, samples were taken on day 63. In the vaccine, an Ad26 vector expressed the SARS-CoV-2 spike of the Wuhan strain. Trimming at V came to 7 bases and at J to 5 bases, leaving 4 bases not matched to a gene. This CDR3 region has 13 residues. Germline V gene lookup returns CDR1 GTSNPN and CDR2 SVGIG (reference sequence). On this clone: Its cognate antigen is unknown.

Findings and caveats of the study: There was a possibility that the TCR breadth and depth analyses underestimated total T cell responses.

The chain is built from TRBV30 and TRBJ2-2; 10 bases are a match to TRBD1. This TCR came from a person between 18 and 65 years old who received the Ad26.COV2.S COVID-19 vaccine or a placebo. The sample was peripheral blood, taken in a trial of Ad26.COV2.S vaccine versus placebo. DNA for the CDR3: TGTGCCTCCGACAGGGGGCTGACCGGGGAGCTGTTTTTT. Translation: CASDRGLTGELFF.